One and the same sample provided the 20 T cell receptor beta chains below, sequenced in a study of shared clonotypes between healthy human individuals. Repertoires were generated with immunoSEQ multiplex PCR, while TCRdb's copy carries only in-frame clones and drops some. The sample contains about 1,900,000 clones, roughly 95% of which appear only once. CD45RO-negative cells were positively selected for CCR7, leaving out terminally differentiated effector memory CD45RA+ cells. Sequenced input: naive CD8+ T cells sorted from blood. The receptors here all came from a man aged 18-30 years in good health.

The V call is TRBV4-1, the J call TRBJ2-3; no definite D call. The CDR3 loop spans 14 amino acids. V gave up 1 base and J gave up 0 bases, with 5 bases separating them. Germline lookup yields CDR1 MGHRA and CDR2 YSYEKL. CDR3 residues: CASSQAYSTDTQYF. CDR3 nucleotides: TGCGCCAGCAGCCAAGCTTATAGCACAGATACGCAGTATTTT.

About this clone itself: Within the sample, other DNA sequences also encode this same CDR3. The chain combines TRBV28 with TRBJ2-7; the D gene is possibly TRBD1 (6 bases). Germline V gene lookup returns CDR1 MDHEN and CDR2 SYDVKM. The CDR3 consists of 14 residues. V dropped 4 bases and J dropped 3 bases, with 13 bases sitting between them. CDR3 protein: CASSSTGTGYEQYF. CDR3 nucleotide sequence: TGTGCCAGCAGTTCTACAGGGACCGGCTACGAGCAGTACTTC. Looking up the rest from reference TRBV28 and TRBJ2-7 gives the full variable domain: DVKVTQSSRYLVKRTGEKVFLECVQDMDHENMFWYRQDPGLGLRLIYFSYDVKMKEKGDIPEGYSVSREKKERFSLILESASTNQTSMYLCASSSTGTGYEQYFGPGTRLTVT.

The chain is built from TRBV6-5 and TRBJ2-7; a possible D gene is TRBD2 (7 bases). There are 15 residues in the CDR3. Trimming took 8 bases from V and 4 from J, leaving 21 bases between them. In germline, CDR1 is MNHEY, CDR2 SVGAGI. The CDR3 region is CASLSRGAEGYEQYF. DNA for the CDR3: TGTGCCAGCCTAAGTCGGGGGGCGGAGGGGTACGAGCAGTACTTC.

In DNA, the CDR3 is TGTGCCAGCAGCTTGGCCAGGGCGAGCTATGGCTACACCTTC. Translating gives CASSLARASYGYTF. The chain carries TRBV5-6 and TRBJ1-2; D is perhaps TRBD1 (5 bases). The CDR3 loop spans 14 amino acids. Germline lookup yields CDR1 SGHDT and CDR2 YYEEEE. Trimming stripped 0 bases from V and 4 bases from J, with 10 bases between.

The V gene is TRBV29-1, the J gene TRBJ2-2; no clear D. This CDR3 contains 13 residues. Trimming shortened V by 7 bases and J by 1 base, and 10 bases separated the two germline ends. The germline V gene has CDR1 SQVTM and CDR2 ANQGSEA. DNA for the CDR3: TGCAGCGGCGAGCTACAGAACACCGGGGAGCTGTTTTTT. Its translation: CSGELQNTGELFF.

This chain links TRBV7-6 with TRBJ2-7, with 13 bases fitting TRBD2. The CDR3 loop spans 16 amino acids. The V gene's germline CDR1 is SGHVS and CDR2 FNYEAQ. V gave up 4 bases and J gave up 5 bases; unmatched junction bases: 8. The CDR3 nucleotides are TGTGCCAGCAGCTCACTAGCGGGAGGGCCTAACCACGAGCAGTACTTC. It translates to CASSSLAGGPNHEQYF.

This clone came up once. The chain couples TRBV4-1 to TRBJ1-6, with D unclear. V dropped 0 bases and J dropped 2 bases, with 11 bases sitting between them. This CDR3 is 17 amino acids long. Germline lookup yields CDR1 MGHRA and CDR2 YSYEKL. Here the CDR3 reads CASSQDGPGTYNSPLHF. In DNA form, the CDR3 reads TGCGCCAGCAGCCAAGATGGACCTGGGACCTATAATTCACCCCTCCACTTT.

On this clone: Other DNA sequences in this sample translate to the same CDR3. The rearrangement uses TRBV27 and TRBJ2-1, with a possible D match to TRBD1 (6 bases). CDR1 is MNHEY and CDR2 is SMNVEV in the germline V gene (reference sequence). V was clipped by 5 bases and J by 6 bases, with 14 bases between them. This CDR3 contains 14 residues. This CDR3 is CASSLSLGGNEQFF. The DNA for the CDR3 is TGTGCCAGCAGTCTCAGCTTAGGGGGCAATGAGCAGTTCTTC.

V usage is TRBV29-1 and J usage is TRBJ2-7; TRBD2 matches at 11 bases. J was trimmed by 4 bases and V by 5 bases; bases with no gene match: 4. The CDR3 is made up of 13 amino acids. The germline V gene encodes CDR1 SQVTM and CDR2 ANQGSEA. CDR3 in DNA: TGCAGCGTTCGGGGACTAGCGGATTACGAGCAGTACTTC. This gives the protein CSVRGLADYEQYF.

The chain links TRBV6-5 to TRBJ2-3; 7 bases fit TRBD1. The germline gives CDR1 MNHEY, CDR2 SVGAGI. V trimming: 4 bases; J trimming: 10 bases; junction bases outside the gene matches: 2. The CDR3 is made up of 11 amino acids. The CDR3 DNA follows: TGTGCCAGCAGTTCGACAGGGTCGCAGTATTTT. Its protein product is CASSSTGSQYF.

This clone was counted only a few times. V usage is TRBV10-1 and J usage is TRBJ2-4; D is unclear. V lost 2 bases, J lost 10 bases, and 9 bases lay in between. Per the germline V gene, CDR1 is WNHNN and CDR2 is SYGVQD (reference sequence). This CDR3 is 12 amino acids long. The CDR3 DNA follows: TGCGCCAGCAGTGAGGGAGAAGGGATTCAGTACTTC. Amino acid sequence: CASSEGEGIQYF.

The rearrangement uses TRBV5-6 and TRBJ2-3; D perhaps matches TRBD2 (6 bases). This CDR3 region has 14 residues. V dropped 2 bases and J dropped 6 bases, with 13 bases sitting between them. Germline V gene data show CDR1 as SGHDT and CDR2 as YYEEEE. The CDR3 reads CASSFWAGPDTQYF. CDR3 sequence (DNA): TGTGCCAGCAGCTTCTGGGCGGGGCCCGATACGCAGTATTTT.

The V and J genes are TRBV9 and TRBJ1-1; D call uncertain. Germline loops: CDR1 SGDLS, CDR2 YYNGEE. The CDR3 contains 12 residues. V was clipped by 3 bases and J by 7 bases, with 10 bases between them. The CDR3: CASSEEGGEAFF. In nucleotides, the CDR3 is TGTGCCAGCAGCGAAGAGGGAGGTGAAGCTTTCTTT.

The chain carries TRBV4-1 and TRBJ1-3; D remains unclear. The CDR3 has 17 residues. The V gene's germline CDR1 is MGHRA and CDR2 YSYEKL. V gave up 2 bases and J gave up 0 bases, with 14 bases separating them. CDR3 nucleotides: TGCGCCAGCAGCCAAACGGACGGTTTGCTCTCTGGAAACACCATATATTTT. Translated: CASSQTDGLLSGNTIYF.

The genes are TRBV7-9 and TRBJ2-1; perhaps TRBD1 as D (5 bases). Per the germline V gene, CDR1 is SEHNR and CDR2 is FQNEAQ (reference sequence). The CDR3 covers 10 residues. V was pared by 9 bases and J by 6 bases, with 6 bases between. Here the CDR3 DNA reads TGTGCCAGTGGGGCCAATGAGCAGTTCTTC. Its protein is CASGANEQFF.

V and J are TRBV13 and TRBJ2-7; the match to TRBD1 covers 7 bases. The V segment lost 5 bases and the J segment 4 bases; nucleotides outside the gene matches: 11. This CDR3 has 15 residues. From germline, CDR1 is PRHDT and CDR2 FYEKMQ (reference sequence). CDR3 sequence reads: CASSPPRDREYEQYF. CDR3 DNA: TGTGCCAGCAGCCCTCCCCGGGACAGAGAATACGAGCAGTACTTC.

CDR3 region: CASSEGTGPSSEQYF. CDR3 DNA sequence: TGTGCCAGCAGTGAAGGGACAGGGCCCTCGAGCGAGCAGTACTTC. This chain joins TRBV6-1 and TRBJ2-7; the match to TRBD1 covers 8 bases. J was trimmed by 6 bases and V by 1 base; bases with no gene match: 8. The CDR3 contains 15 residues. Germline loops: CDR1 MNHNS, CDR2 SASEGT.

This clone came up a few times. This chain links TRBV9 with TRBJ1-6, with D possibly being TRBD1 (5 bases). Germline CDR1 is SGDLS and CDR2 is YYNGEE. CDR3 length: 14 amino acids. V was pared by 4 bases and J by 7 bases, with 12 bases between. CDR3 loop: CASSRDPPNSPLHF. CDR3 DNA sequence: TGTGCCAGCAGCCGGGACCCCCCCAATTCACCCCTCCACTTT.

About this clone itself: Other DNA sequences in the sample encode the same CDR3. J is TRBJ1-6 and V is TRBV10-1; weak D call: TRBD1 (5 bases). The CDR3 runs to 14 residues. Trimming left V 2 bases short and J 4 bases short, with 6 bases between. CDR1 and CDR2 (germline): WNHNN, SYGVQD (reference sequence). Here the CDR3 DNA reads TGCGCCAGCAGTGAGGGGGGATATAATTCACCCCTCCACTTT. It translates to CASSEGGYNSPLHF.

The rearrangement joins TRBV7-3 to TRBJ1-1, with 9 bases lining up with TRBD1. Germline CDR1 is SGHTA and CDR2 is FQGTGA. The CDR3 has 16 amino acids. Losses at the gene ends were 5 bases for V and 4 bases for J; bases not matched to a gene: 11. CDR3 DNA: TGTGCCAGCAGCCCTACAGGGGGCCTTCAGGGCACTGAAGCTTTCTTT. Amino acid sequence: CASSPTGGLQGTEAFF.